The 16 T cell receptor beta chains below were found in one sample sequenced in a study of shared clonotypes between healthy human individuals (dated by TCRdb to about 2020). The method was the immunoSEQ multiplex PCR assay. TCRdb's version of the immuneACCESS table is confined to in-frame rearrangements and falls short of the full clone set. An unresolved V gene accounts for under half of the shortfall where checked; the remainder is of unknown origin. Counted in this sample were about 1 million clones; more than 60% of them appeared once. The ten largest clones capture approximately 1.5% of the sample. Sequences were obtained from memory CD4+ T cells sorted from blood. Sample cell subset or site, as interpreted from the label and publication: CD45RA-negative fraction. Source of these receptors: a man aged 18 to 29 in good health.

Concerning this clone itself: The same CDR3 is also encoded by other DNA sequences in this sample. This chain connects TRBV29-1 to TRBJ2-2, with unresolved D. The V and J ends lost 4 bases and 5 bases respectively, with 5 bases between them. The CDR3 runs to 11 residues. Looked up from germline, CDR1 is SQVTM and CDR2 is ANQGSEA. CDR3 in amino acids: CSVGGTGELFF. As DNA, the CDR3 is TGCAGCGTTGGTGGGACCGGGGAGCTGTTTTTT.

The chain joins TRBV29-1 to TRBJ2-7; 7 bases fit TRBD1. Germline assignment: CDR1 SQVTM and CDR2 ANQGSEA. The V gene end was trimmed by 0 bases and the J gene end by 2 bases; junction bases not matched to a gene: 4. The CDR3 is made up of 14 amino acids. CDR3 bases: TGCAGCGTTGAAGAGACAGGGAGACCCTACGAGCAGTACTTC. Translation: CSVEETGRPYEQYF.

The chain is built from TRBV14 and TRBJ2-7; tentative D call: TRBD1 (6 bases). The CDR3 covers 14 residues. Trimming cost V 6 bases and J 0 bases, with 12 bases left between them. The germline V gene encodes CDR1 SGHDN and CDR2 FVKESK. The CDR3 protein is CASSKQGGSYEQYF. In DNA, the CDR3 is TGTGCCAGCAGTAAACAGGGTGGCTCCTACGAGCAGTACTTC.

The genes are TRBV5-4 and TRBJ1-1; the match to TRBD1 covers 7 bases. CDR1 and CDR2 (germline): SGHNT, YYREEE (reference sequence). The trim removed 2 bases at V and 5 bases at J, leaving 9 bases unmatched. This CDR3 has 15 residues. The CDR3 reads CASSFNVARGTEAFF. The CDR3, as DNA: TGTGCCAGCAGCTTTAACGTTGCCAGGGGGACTGAAGCTTTCTTT.

This clone was counted only a few times. The chain uses TRBV6-4 and TRBJ1-1, with TRBD1 as a possible D gene (5 bases). Per germline, CDR1 MRHNA and CDR2 SNTAGT. V was clipped by 3 bases and J by 4 bases, with 15 bases between them. The CDR3 consists of 15 residues. CDR3 sequence (DNA): TGTGCCAGCAGTGAGAGTGGGATTGGGGCCACTGAAGCTTTCTTT. This translates into CASSESGIGATEAFF.

About this clone itself: Additional DNA sequences in this sample encode the identical CDR3. The chain couples TRBV7-9 to TRBJ1-1; D is undetermined. Germline loops: CDR1 SEHNR, CDR2 FQNEAQ (reference sequence). The CDR3 is 14 amino acids. V lost 1 base and J lost 0, with 6 bases in between. The CDR3 reads CASSLELMNTEAFF. DNA of the CDR3: TGTGCCAGCAGCTTAGAGCTCATGAACACTGAAGCTTTCTTT. The variable domain in full, completed from reference TRBV7-9 and TRBJ1-1, reads DTGVSQNPRHKITKRGQNVTFRCDPISEHNRLYWYRQTLGQGPEFLTYFQNEAQLEKSRLLSDRFSAERPKGSFSTLEIQRTEQGDSAMYLCASSLELMNTEAFFGQGTRLTVV.

V and J are TRBV6-5 and TRBJ1-2, with 8 bases that match TRBD1. This CDR3 spans 13 amino acids. Germline loops: CDR1 MNHEY, CDR2 SVGAGI. The V gene end was trimmed by 6 bases and the J gene end by 10 bases; junction bases not matched to a gene: 10. The CDR3 coding sequence is TGTGCCAGCAGGCTCCCGGGACAGGCTGACTACACCTTC. As protein: CASRLPGQADYTF.

The chain joins TRBV6-6 to TRBJ1-4, with D possibly being TRBD1 (6 bases). The germline gives CDR1 MNHNY, CDR2 SVGAGI (reference sequence). The CDR3 has 15 amino acids. Trimming left V 2 bases short and J 8 bases short, with 15 bases between. The CDR3 DNA follows: TGTGCCAGCAGTTACGGCCGGGGGCAGGGGGAAAAACTGTTTTTT. Translating gives CASSYGRGQGEKLFF.

The rearrangement joins TRBV2 to TRBJ2-2; 9 bases map to TRBD1. From germline, CDR1 is SNHLY and CDR2 FYNNEI. The trim removed 4 bases at V and 3 bases at J, leaving 3 bases unmatched. The CDR3 extends over 15 amino acids. In DNA, the CDR3 is TGTGCCAGCAGTGGACAGGGGGGGCACACCGGGGAGCTGTTTTTT. Protein product: CASSGQGGHTGELFF.

DNA for the CDR3: TGCGCCAGCAGCTACGGACAGGGTAACACAGATACGCAGTATTTT. As protein: CASSYGQGNTDTQYF. The rearrangement joins TRBV5-1 to TRBJ2-3; TRBD1 matches 8 bases. The CDR3 contains 15 residues. CDR1 is SGHRS and CDR2 is YFSETQ in the germline V gene. With V trimmed by 3 bases and J by 2 bases, 5 bases remained unmatched.

The chain joins TRBV30 to TRBJ2-7; TRBD2 matches 10 bases. Unmatched junction bases numbered 6, after V lost 3 bases and J lost 4 bases. This CDR3 contains 14 residues. CDR1 and CDR2 from the germline V gene are GTSNPN and SVGIG (reference sequence). CDR3 region: CAWRGTSAFYEQYF. DNA of the CDR3: TGTGCCTGGAGGGGGACTAGCGCCTTTTACGAGCAGTACTTC.

The genes are TRBV4-2 and TRBJ2-3; TRBD2 matches at 14 bases. The J segment lost 6 bases and the V segment lost 1 base, leaving 3 bases of the junction unmatched. The length of the CDR3 is 16 residues. Germline CDR1 is LGHNA and CDR2 is YNFKEQ. The CDR3 DNA reads TGTGCCAGCAGCCAAGGACTAGCGGGAGGGCGGGATACGCAGTATTTT. The encoded protein is CASSQGLAGGRDTQYF.

The chain couples TRBV5-4 to TRBJ2-3, with D perhaps matching TRBD1 (6 bases). The CDR3 is made up of 15 amino acids. Germline loops: CDR1 SGHNT, CDR2 YYREEE (reference sequence). Trimming stripped 1 base from V and 5 bases from J, with 14 bases between. The DNA for the CDR3 is TGTGCCAGCAGCTTGCGGGCCCAGGGGCAAGATACGCAGTATTTT. Its translation is CASSLRAQGQDTQYF.

The chain combines TRBV10-3 with TRBJ1-2; the D gene is possibly TRBD1 (5 bases). This CDR3 is built from 12 residues. V lost 11 bases and J lost 4, with 14 bases in between. The germline V gene encodes CDR1 ENHRY and CDR2 SYGVKD. The CDR3 reads CASSWGSYGYTF. The DNA for the CDR3 is TGTGCCTCATCGTGGGGCAGCTATGGCTACACCTTC.

V usage is TRBV30 and J usage is TRBJ2-1; D may be TRBD1 (5 bases). CDR1 is GTSNPN, CDR2 SVGIG, per germline (reference sequence). The germline V and J ends were trimmed by 2 bases and 0 bases, with 17 bases remaining between them. The length of the CDR3 is 17 residues. CDR3 protein: CAWSRTTQGRSYNEQFF. DNA for the CDR3: TGTGCCTGGAGTCGAACCACCCAGGGCCGCTCCTACAATGAGCAGTTCTTC.

The chain combines TRBV21-1 with TRBJ2-1; the table's D call, TRBD1, has no DNA check behind it. TRBV21-1 is termed a pseudogene. The CDR3 is 15 residues long. The CDR3 bases are TGTGCCAGCAGCCTTACAGGGTGGGAGTACAATGAGCAGTTCTTC. Translated: CASSLTGWEYNEQFF.